Listed here are 18 T cell receptor beta chains from one sample, sequenced in a study of blood T cell repertoires in COVID-19 (TCRdb year 2020). The method was the immunoSEQ multiplex PCR assay. TCRdb's version of the immuneACCESS table is confined to in-frame rearrangements and falls short of the full clone set. An unresolved V gene accounts for under half of the shortfall where checked; the remainder is of unknown origin. Across this sample there are some 250,000 clones, with 75% to 90% seen only once. The ten largest account for approximately 3.5% of the sample. The sequenced material came from PBMCs or T cells enriched from blood (not recorded which). The receptors shown here come from a woman aged 40 to 50 with acute COVID-19.

The V gene is TRBV15, the J gene TRBJ2-7; 7 bases agree with TRBD1. Germline V gene data show CDR1 as LNHNV and CDR2 as YYDKDF (reference sequence). The CDR3 consists of 19 residues. Trimming cost V 0 bases and J 2 bases; bases outside gene matches: 16. The CDR3 bases are TGTGCCACCAGCAGAGATTGGGGCGCACAAGGACAGGCGGCCTACGAGCAGTACTTC. Amino acid sequence: CATSRDWGAQGQAAYEQYF.

The chain couples TRBV30 to TRBJ1-2; 7 nucleotides match TRBD1. Germline loops: CDR1 GTSNPN, CDR2 SVGIG (reference sequence). The length of the CDR3 is 15 residues. V shed 2 bases and J 1 base; nucleotides not matched to a gene: 7. The CDR3 DNA sequence: TGTGCCTGGAGTACCCCGGGACAGATTAACTATGGCTACACCTTC. This gives the protein CAWSTPGQINYGYTF.

This clone was recorded at least ten times. The J gene is TRBJ2-2, the V gene TRBV2; 8 bases align to TRBD2. J was trimmed by 3 bases and V by 0 bases; bases with no gene match: 0. Looked up from germline, CDR1 is SNHLY and CDR2 is FYNNEI. This CDR3 is 15 amino acids long. CDR3 in amino acids: CASSEARGDTGELFF. The CDR3 bases are TGTGCCAGCAGTGAAGCGCGGGGGGACACCGGGGAGCTGTTTTTT.

The chain is built from TRBV10-3 and TRBJ1-2; 7 positions agree with TRBD1. Germline V CDR1 and CDR2: ENHRY, SYGVKD. The CDR3 length is 12 residues. Trimming at V came to 7 bases and at J to 8 bases, leaving 7 bases not matched to a gene. CDR3: CAITRQGLGYTF. In DNA form, the CDR3 reads TGTGCCATCACCCGACAGGGTTTGGGCTACACCTTC.

The V gene is TRBV25-1, the J gene TRBJ1-3; D unresolved. Trimming took off 4 bases at V and 0 bases at J, with 4 bases between the two ends. The CDR3 totals 13 residues. CDR1 and CDR2 (germline): MGHDK, SYGVNS. The CDR3 DNA reads as TGTGCCAGCAGTGGTATCTCTGGAAACACCATATATTTT. Its protein product is CASSGISGNTIYF.

The CDR3 coding sequence is TGTGCCAGCAGCTTAATAGCGGGAGATTCTGAGCAGTTCTTC. This translates into CASSLIAGDSEQFF. The chain carries TRBV7-3 and TRBJ2-1; 9 nucleotides match TRBD2. Germline CDR1 SGHTA, CDR2 FQGTGA. This CDR3 has 14 amino acids. V dropped 1 base and J dropped 9; count of bases not matched to a gene: 4.

This clone showed up just a few times. The chain uses TRBV30 and TRBJ1-2; TRBD1 is a possible D gene (5 bases). CDR1 is GTSNPN, CDR2 SVGIG, per germline (reference sequence). CDR3 length: 13 amino acids. V was pared by 4 bases and J by 3 bases, with 12 bases between. CDR3: CAWTEGAYYGYTF. DNA of the CDR3: TGTGCCTGGACCGAAGGGGCTTACTATGGCTACACCTTC.

This chain joins TRBV12-3 or TRBV12-4 and TRBJ1-4; a weak D match, TRBD1 (5 bases). Trimming took 5 bases from V and 12 from J, leaving 13 bases between them. The CDR3 runs 12 residues. The CDR3, as DNA: TGTGCCAGCAGTGTTAGCGGAGGGGAACTGTTTTTT. As protein: CASSVSGGELFF.

Ten or more counts support this clone. V is TRBV28 and J is TRBJ1-5; 12 positions agree with TRBD1. Per germline, CDR1 MDHEN and CDR2 SYDVKM. V was clipped by 2 bases and J by 1 base; unmatched bases: 9. The CDR3 extends over 19 amino acids. CDR3 region: CASSLGGQGAQMSNQPQHF. Written as DNA, the CDR3 is TGTGCCAGCAGTTTAGGGGGACAGGGGGCCCAAATGAGCAATCAGCCCCAGCATTTT.

This chain uses TRBV6-5 with TRBJ2-7, with 10 bases aligning to TRBD1. The junction had 6 bases not matched to a gene; V was cut back by 6 bases and J by 4 bases. Germline CDR1 MNHEY, CDR2 SVGAGI. The CDR3 runs 14 residues. This CDR3 reads CASSEDRGTYEQYF. The CDR3 DNA reads as TGTGCCAGCAGCGAGGACAGGGGGACTTACGAGCAGTACTTC.

The CDR3 reads CASSPPSAGGYGYTF. The CDR3, as DNA: TGTGCCAGCTCACCACCGTCAGCCGGGGGCTATGGCTACACCTTC. The V call is TRBV18, the J call TRBJ1-2; D perhaps matches TRBD1 (5 bases). Trimming took 0 bases from V and 4 from J, leaving 12 bases between them. Germline V CDR1 and CDR2: KGHSH, LQKENI. The CDR3 is 15 residues long. The full variable domain, its missing parts supplied by reference TRBV18 and TRBJ1-2, is NAGVMQNPRHLVRRRGQEARLRCSPMKGHSHVYWYRQLPEEGLKFMVYLQKENIIDESGMPKERFSAEFPKEGPSILRIQQVVRGDSAAYFCASSPPSAGGYGYTFGSGTRLTVV.

This clone has only a few counts. Other DNA sequences in this sample translate to the same CDR3. The chain combines TRBV30 with TRBJ1-3, with TRBD1 matching over 9 bases. Germline values: CDR1 GTSNPN, CDR2 SVGIG (reference sequence). V lost 2 bases, J lost 3 bases, and 5 bases stayed unmatched. CDR3 length: 15 residues. The CDR3 nucleotides are TGTGCCTGGAGTCCGACAGGGGGAGGTGGAAACACCATATATTTT. It specifies CAWSPTGGGGNTIYF.

This CDR3 reads CASSLPGVSEQYF. The CDR3 DNA reads TGTGCCAGCAGTCTTCCCGGGGTCTCCGAGCAGTACTTC. The V and J genes are TRBV27 and TRBJ2-7; D perhaps matches TRBD2 (5 bases). CDR3 length equals 13 residues. V lost 5 bases to trimming and J lost 6 bases, with 14 bases between them. Germline CDR1 is MNHEY and CDR2 is SMNVEV (reference sequence).

This chain connects TRBV5-1 to TRBJ2-7; D is possibly TRBD2 (5 bases). CDR3 length equals 12 residues. Germline V gene data show CDR1 as SGHRS and CDR2 as YFSETQ. V was shortened by 4 bases and J by 2 bases, with 7 bases between the two germline ends. The CDR3, as DNA: TGCGCCAGCAGCCCCGGGACCTACGAGCAGTACTTC. Its protein product is CASSPGTYEQYF.

This chain joins TRBV19 and TRBJ1-6; 8 bases match TRBD1. Germline CDR1 is LNHDA and CDR2 is SQIVND (reference sequence). Germline trimming cut 4 bases from V and 9 bases from J; bases unmatched to any gene: 2. This CDR3 contains 13 residues. The DNA for the CDR3 is TGTGCCAGTAGTAACGGACAGGGTTCACCCCTCCACTTT. Translated: CASSNGQGSPLHF.

This sequence joins TRBV7-8 and TRBJ1-5, with TRBD1 matching over 10 bases. Trimming at V came to 1 base and at J to 7 bases, leaving 4 bases not matched to a gene. Germline lookup yields CDR1 SGHVS and CDR2 FQNEAQ. The CDR3 spans 15 residues. In DNA form, the CDR3 reads TGTGCCAGCAGCTTAGGGGGACAGGGGTCCCAGCCCCAGCATTTT. This codes for CASSLGGQGSQPQHF.

The chain has TRBV19 and TRBJ1-2, with TRBD1 identical over 7 bases. With 6 bases clipped from V and 1 base from J, the junction kept 11 bases outside the gene matches. Germline V CDR1 and CDR2: LNHDA, SQIVND (reference sequence). CDR3 length: 16 residues. As DNA, the CDR3 is TGTGCCAGTAGCCGGACCCCGGGACAGAGTAACTATGGCTACACCTTC. As protein: CASSRTPGQSNYGYTF.

This chain connects TRBV3-1 (or the pseudogene TRBV3-2) to TRBJ2-1, with D possibly TRBD2 on 5 matching bases. Germline loops: CDR1 LGHDT, CDR2 YNNKEL (reference sequence). Trimming cost V 0 bases and J 3 bases, with 12 bases left between them. This CDR3 has 16 residues. CDR3 in DNA: TGTGCCAGCAGCCAAGATTGGGGAGAACTCTACAATGAGCAGTTCTTC. Translation gives CASSQDWGELYNEQFF.